This T cell receptor beta chain was profiled in a study of response to subunit inactivated influenza vaccine. The study's findings and limits: Authors suggested each seasonal flu vaccination may recruit only limited numbers of new T cells.

The sample holds a few counts of this clonotype. Its target is not known. Deletions cut 6 bases from V and 6 bases from J, with 14 bases between. Germline CDR1 reads MNHNS; CDR2 reads SASEGT. The CDR3 sequence is 14 residues long. TCRdb itself ran the RT-PCR reads through MiXCR, one entry per CDR3 protein. The sample consists of 500,000 to 600,000 distinct CDR3 sequences, 12% of them appearing once. The material was PBMCs from blood, obtained on the day of vaccination. The origin of this receptor is a man aged 45 to 65 who received an inactivated influenza vaccine. The gene calls are TRBV6-1 and TRBJ2-2, with D perhaps given as TRBD1 or TRBD2 (6 bases each). CDR3 DNA sequence: TGTGCCAGCAGATGGGGGGCCTTTTCCGGGGAGCTGTTTTTT. Protein sequence: CASRWGAFSGELFF.